This entry describes one T cell receptor (beta chain). Its cognate antigen is unknown. This record belongs to a study of vaccination and CD4 T cells after COVID-19. Once obtained from cultured CD4+ T cells, the DNA was sequenced using the Oncomine TCR Beta short-read assay. Via MiXCR, TCRdb re-called the PCR reads, giving one row per CDR3 protein. The sample lists about 7,800 distinct CDR3 sequences; around 39% were seen once. The CDR3 extends over 16 amino acids. With 4 bases removed from V and 0 bases from J, the gap between germline ends came to 16 bases. CDR1 is LNHDA, CDR2 SQIVND, per germline (reference sequence). Treatment meaning: roughly 11-day PBMC culture with coronavirus spike peptide pools or control peptides (ViraFEST assay). Those CD4+ T cells from the unexposed donor predate the COVID-19 pandemic (2011-2018). The authors cultured approximately 2 million PBMCs per well with about 10 IU/ml IL-2 and 8 to 10 ug/ml peptide pools.

The chain has TRBV19 and TRBJ2-7; D may match TRBD1 or TRBD2 (5 bases each). The receptor was isolated from a human donor in good health. The sample taken for sequencing was CD4+ T cells from blood, cultured in vitro. The CDR3 reads CASSTGPGDPSYEQYF. The DNA for the CDR3 is TGTGCCAGTAGTACGGGCCCCGGGGACCCCTCCTACGAGCAGTACTTC.